These T cell receptor beta chains were read from a single sample in a study of cytomegalovirus exposure and HLA in healthy donors. Clones were sequenced by immunoSEQ multiplex PCR, and TCRdb holds only the in-frame ones, with some missing. The sample consists of some 100,000 clones, 75% to 80% of them appearing once. Sequencing was performed on PBMCs. The receptor source for this set is a woman in her thirties or forties in good health and CMV-seropositive. The CDR3 runs from the conserved cysteine through the conserved F or W.

CDR3: CASSPSRGTEAFF; V: TRBV2; J: TRBJ1-1
CDR3: CASSLSGGAGTGELFF; V: TRBV5-1; J: TRBJ2-2
CDR3: CASTPTSGGGVQETQYF; V: TRBV4-1; J: TRBJ2-5
CDR3: CASSLDGTGGQPQHF; V: TRBV7-2; J: TRBJ1-5
CDR3: CASSLRAPSGTAVYEQYF; V: TRBV5-1; J: TRBJ2-7
CDR3: CAISGAGNRETQYF; V: TRBV10-3; J: TRBJ2-5
CDR3: CASSIDRRSSYNSPLHF; V: TRBV19; J: TRBJ1-6
CDR3: CASSLGDSSYGYTF; V: TRBV7-9; J: TRBJ1-2
CDR3: CASSAQSRQDNSPLHF; V: TRBV18; J: TRBJ1-6
CDR3: CAITGGTSGYNEQFF; V: TRBV10-3; J: TRBJ2-1
CDR3: CASSLSYSGNTIYF; V: TRBV7-2; J: TRBJ1-3
CDR3: CASSLSLDTQYF; V: TRBV11-2; J: TRBJ2-3
CDR3: CASSPKGGGARSNEKLFF; V: TRBV27; J: TRBJ1-4
CDR3: CASSPGTGDYGYTF; V: TRBV5-4; J: TRBJ1-2
CDR3: CASAQGRGEKLFF; V: TRBV6-5; J: TRBJ1-4
CDR3: CASSLSSMWSSGNTIYF; V: TRBV7-2; J: TRBJ1-3
CDR3: CSVANPRGGVNTEAFF; V: TRBV29-1; J: TRBJ1-1
CDR3: CASRYTYEQYF; V: TRBV25-1; J: TRBJ2-7
CDR3: CASSRRQGSNTEAFF; V: TRBV19; J: TRBJ1-1
CDR3: CASSLTSNYGYTF; V: TRBV5-1; J: TRBJ1-2
CDR3: CASSSGQTNTEAFF; V: TRBV6-6; J: TRBJ1-1
CDR3: CAWVSGVSSGNTIYF; V: TRBV30; J: TRBJ1-3
CDR3: CASRWTGGRTGELFF; V: TRBV5-1; J: TRBJ2-2
CDR3: CASGLQGNQPQHF; V: TRBV12-5; J: TRBJ1-5
CDR3: CASSQDSGYLYEQYF; V: TRBV4-2; J: TRBJ2-7
CDR3: CAWTARYGYTF; V: TRBV30; J: TRBJ1-2
CDR3: CASSAGPGMDADTQYF; V: TRBV27; J: TRBJ2-3
CDR3: CASSRSLAGVGEQFF; V: TRBV7-8; J: TRBJ2-1
CDR3: CASSARGGDNEQFF; V: TRBV9; J: TRBJ2-1
CDR3: CASSPTTIYGYTF; V: TRBV6-6; J: TRBJ1-2
CDR3: CSVGPQGGDGYTF; V: TRBV29-1; J: TRBJ1-2
CDR3: CASSGTVKETQYF; V: TRBV5-1; J: TRBJ2-5
CDR3: CASSLRQGVGYGYTF; V: TRBV5-8; J: TRBJ1-2
CDR3: CATNRYTGGAYEQYF; V: TRBV6-1; J: TRBJ2-7
CDR3: CASRTGSTNEKLFF; V: TRBV19; J: TRBJ1-4
CDR3: CASSYSGGKGTEAFF; V: TRBV6-5; J: TRBJ1-1
CDR3: CSSTTGTTEAFF; V: TRBV7-9; J: TRBJ1-1
CDR3: CASRRLRETQYF; V: TRBV6-5; J: TRBJ2-5
CDR3: CASSLTSGTQHF; V: TRBV19; J: TRBJ1-5
CDR3: CASGLGGTGRSGYTF; V: TRBV12-5; J: TRBJ1-2
CDR3: CASSIRDTQYF; V: TRBV19; J: TRBJ2-3
CDR3: CASSPSGVNTEAFF; V: TRBV5-1; J: TRBJ1-1
CDR3: CASSHQSSLETQYF; V: TRBV7-2; J: TRBJ2-5
CDR3: CAISDHRGRGTDTQYF; V: TRBV10-3; J: TRBJ2-3
CDR3: CASSELDSNQPQHF; V: TRBV6-5; J: TRBJ1-5
CDR3: CAWTRDFSGNTIYF; V: TRBV30; J: TRBJ1-3
CDR3: CAPTPFGEQYF; V: TRBV30; J: TRBJ2-7
CDR3: CASSLINREWVFF; V: TRBV13; J: TRBJ1-4
CDR3: CASSPTTPSYEQYF; V: TRBV27; J: TRBJ2-7